This TCR beta chain derives from a study of T cell repertoires in ileal Crohn's disease. About the research overall: M6 samples are neoterminal ileum biopsies from postoperative colonoscopy.

Time point of the sample: neoterminal ileum biopsy at postoperative endoscopy, about 6 months after surgery. Germline V gene lookup returns CDR1 KGHSH and CDR2 LQKENI. V lost 3 bases and J 2 bases, leaving 7 bases between the germline ends. CDR3 size: 13 residues. The data were produced by immunoSEQ multiplex PCR, yet TCRdb's version contains in-frame clones alone and is incomplete. Found here are about 11,000 clones, approximately 79% of them singletons; the top ten hold approximately 7%. The specimen was ileal tissue. V and J are TRBV18 and TRBJ1-1; D remains ambiguous. The receptor comes from an adult with Crohn's disease. The CDR3 is CASSPQVNTEAFF. The CDR3 nucleotides are TGTGCCAGCTCACCTCAGGTAAACACTGAAGCTTTCTTT.